The 8 T cell receptor beta chains given below trace back to one sample, sequenced in a study of blood T cell repertoires in COVID-19. Sequencing used immunoSEQ multiplex PCR; TCRdb keeps in-frame clones, though not all of them. The repertoire holds 110,000 or so clones, over 65% seen once, with about 8.5% in the top ten. What was sequenced was peripheral blood. The receptors stem from a woman aged 40 to 50 with acute or convalescent COVID-19.

This rearrangement joins TRBV30 to TRBJ1-2, with D unclear. Germline-derived CDR1 and CDR2 are GTSNPN and SVGIG (reference sequence). Trimming took 0 bases from V and 6 from J, leaving 11 bases between them. This CDR3 has 13 amino acids. In DNA, the CDR3 is TGTGCCTGGAGTGTACGGGTGAGAGATGGCTACACCTTC. This encodes CAWSVRVRDGYTF.

The chain carries TRBV14 and TRBJ2-5; TRBD2 is a possible D gene (5 bases). Germline V gene sequence: CDR1 SGHDN, CDR2 FVKESK. The CDR3 has 14 amino acids. The V and J ends lost 4 bases and 5 bases respectively, with 14 bases between them. CDR3 in DNA: TGTGCCAGCAGCCGAGGGATTCTAAGGGAGACCCAGTACTTC. Protein sequence: CASSRGILRETQYF. Full variable domain (rest looked up from reference TRBV14 and TRBJ2-5): EAGVTQFPSHSVIEKGQTVTLRCDPISGHDNLYWYRRVMGKEIKFLLHFVKESKQDESGMPNNRFLAERTGGTYSTLKVQPAELEDSGVYFCASSRGILRETQYFGPGTRLLVL.

The chain employs TRBV14 and TRBJ2-7; tentative D call: TRBD1 (6 bases). This CDR3 has 15 residues. Trimming left V 1 base short and J 3 bases short, with 13 bases between. Germline-derived CDR1 and CDR2 are SGHDN and FVKESK. CDR3 coding DNA: TGTGCCAGCAGCCAAGGTACAGGGATATTCTACGAGCAGTACTTC. This codes for CASSQGTGIFYEQYF.

The chain combines TRBV30 with TRBJ1-1, with D possibly matching TRBD1 (6 bases). V was trimmed by 3 bases and J by 8 bases, leaving 13 bases between them. This CDR3 region has 12 residues. Germline V gives CDR1 GTSNPN, CDR2 SVGIG (reference sequence). The CDR3 here is CAWRHRDQEAFF. The CDR3, as DNA: TGTGCCTGGAGGCACAGGGATCAGGAAGCTTTCTTT.

This chain links TRBV5-1 with TRBJ2-1; TRBD1 agrees at 10 bases. This CDR3 comprises 16 residues. From germline, CDR1 is SGHRS and CDR2 YFSETQ. The trim removed 4 bases at V and 4 bases at J, leaving 8 bases unmatched. The chain's CDR3 is CASSPQGQGRYNEQFF. CDR3 nucleotide sequence: TGCGCCAGCAGCCCCCAGGGACAGGGGAGATACAATGAGCAGTTCTTC.

V usage is TRBV7-8 and J usage is TRBJ2-7, with TRBD2 matching over 10 bases. V was clipped by 5 bases and J by 6 bases; unmatched bases: 10. Germline CDR1 is SGHVS and CDR2 is FQNEAQ. CDR3 length equals 15 residues. CDR3 DNA: TGTGCCAGCAGCCACCAGACTAGCGGGTATTCCGAGCAGTACTTC. Encoded protein: CASSHQTSGYSEQYF. Complete variable domain (other parts from reference TRBV7-8 and TRBJ2-7): GAGVSQSPRYKVAKRGQDVALRCDPISGHVSLFWYQQALGQGPEFLTYFQNEAQLDKSGLPSDRFFAERPEGSVSTLKIQRTQQEDSAVYLCASSHQTSGYSEQYFGPGTRLTVT.

The V gene is TRBV2, the J gene TRBJ2-4; D remains unclear. The V end lost 2 bases, the J end lost 7 bases, and 12 bases lay between the germline ends. Germline loops: CDR1 SNHLY, CDR2 FYNNEI. This CDR3 has 14 residues. The CDR3 loop reads CASSELVSVNIQYF. The CDR3 nucleotides are TGTGCCAGCAGTGAACTAGTCTCGGTGAACATTCAGTACTTC.

This chain joins TRBV7-9 and TRBJ1-6, with a possible D match to TRBD1 (6 bases). The CDR3 has 18 amino acids. Germline-derived CDR1 and CDR2 are SEHNR and FQNEAQ (reference sequence). The ends were cut back, 6 bases at V and 1 base at J, with 19 bases in the middle. The CDR3 DNA reads TGTGCCAGCAGTTCCACTCCGGCGGGGGCGTCCTATAATTCACCCCTCCACTTT. Translation gives CASSSTPAGASYNSPLHF.